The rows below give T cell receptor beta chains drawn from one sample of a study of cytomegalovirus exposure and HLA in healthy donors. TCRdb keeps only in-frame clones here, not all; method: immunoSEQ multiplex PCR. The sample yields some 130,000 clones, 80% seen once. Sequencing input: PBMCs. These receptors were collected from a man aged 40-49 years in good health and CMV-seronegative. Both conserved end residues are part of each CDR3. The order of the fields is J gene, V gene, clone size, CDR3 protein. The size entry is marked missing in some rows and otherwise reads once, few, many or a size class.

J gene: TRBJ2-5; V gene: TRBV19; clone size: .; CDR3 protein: CASSWGLAGGKETQYF
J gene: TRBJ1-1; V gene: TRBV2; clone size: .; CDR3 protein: CASSEEEGQSEAFF
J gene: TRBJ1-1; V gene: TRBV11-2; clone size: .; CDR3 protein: CASSTVRGGNTEAFF
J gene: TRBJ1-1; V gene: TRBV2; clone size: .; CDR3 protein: CASSLGATEAFF
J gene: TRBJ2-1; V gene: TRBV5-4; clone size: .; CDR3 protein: CASSPGTVARGRWLNEQFF
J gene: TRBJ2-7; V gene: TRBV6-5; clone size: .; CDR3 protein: CASRLTSGPYEQYF
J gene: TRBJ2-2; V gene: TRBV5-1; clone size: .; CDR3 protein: CASSLGASGGGTGELFF
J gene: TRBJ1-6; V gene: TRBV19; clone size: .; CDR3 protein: CASSIDLAESSYNSPLHF
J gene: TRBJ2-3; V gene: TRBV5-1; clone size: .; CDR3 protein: CASSRLIAGLATDTQYF
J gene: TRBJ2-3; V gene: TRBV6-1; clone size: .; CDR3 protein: CASSPMGGDTQYF
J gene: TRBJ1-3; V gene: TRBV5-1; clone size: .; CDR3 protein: CASSPATGFGNTIYF
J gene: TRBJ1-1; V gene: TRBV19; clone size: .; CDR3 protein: CASSIAGGRNTEAFF
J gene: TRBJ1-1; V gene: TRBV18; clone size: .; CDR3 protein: CASSPLQGSTEAFF
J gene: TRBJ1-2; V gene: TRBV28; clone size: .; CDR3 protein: CASNENYGYTF
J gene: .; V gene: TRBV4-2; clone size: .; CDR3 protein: CASSRGVNYEQYF
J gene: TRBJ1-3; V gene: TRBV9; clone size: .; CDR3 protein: CASSVGTGPGNTIYF
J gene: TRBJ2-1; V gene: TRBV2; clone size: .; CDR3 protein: CASSVGLSYNEQFF
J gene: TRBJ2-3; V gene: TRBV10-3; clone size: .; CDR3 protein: CAITARDADTQYF
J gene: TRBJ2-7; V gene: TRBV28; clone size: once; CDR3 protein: CASSPPGTPTYEQYF
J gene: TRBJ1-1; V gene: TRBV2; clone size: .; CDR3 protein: CASSLQGMNTEAFF
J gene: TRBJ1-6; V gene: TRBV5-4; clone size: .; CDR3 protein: CASSLGTGGNSPLHF
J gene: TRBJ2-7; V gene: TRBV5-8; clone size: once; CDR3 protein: CASSLDEFSQGLVYEQYF
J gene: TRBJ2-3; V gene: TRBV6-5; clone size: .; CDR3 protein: CASSWDRATDTQYF
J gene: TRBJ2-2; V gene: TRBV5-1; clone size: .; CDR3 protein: CASSLPDGGLAGELFF
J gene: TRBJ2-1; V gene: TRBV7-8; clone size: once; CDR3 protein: CASRPTSDRFNEQFF
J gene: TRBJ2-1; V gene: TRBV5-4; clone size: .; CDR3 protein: CASSLASNEQFF
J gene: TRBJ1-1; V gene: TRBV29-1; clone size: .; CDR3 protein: CSERSGVDTEAFF